This TCR beta chain was captured in a study of T cells in Graves' hyperthyroidism and ophthalmopathy. There are a few counts of this clonotype. Amplification of TCR beta CDR3 regions was performed using RNA transcripts as template. A set of HTBI primers served as the primers for a first-round RT-PCR of the TCR CDR3. Each CDR3 protein gets one entry after TCRdb re-called the multiplex PCR reads with MiXCR. The data show about 320,000 distinct CDR3 sequences, roughly 15% seen once. This CDR3 spans 14 amino acids. The ends were cut back, 5 bases at V and 4 bases at J, with 18 bases in the middle. From germline, CDR1 is SQVTM and CDR2 ANQGSEA.

The TCR originated in a man aged 25-45 years with Graves' hyperthyroidism. The specimen was blood. The V call is TRBV29-1, the J call TRBJ2-7, with D possibly TRBD1 on 6 matching bases. CDR3: CSVSSQGLSYEQYF. The CDR3 nucleotides are TGCAGCGTTAGTTCACAGGGTCTTTCGTACGAGCAGTACTTC.